A selection of T cell receptor beta chains follows, all from one sample in a study of blood T cells in healthy people across ages. TCRdb re-analysed the 5' RACE reads in MiXCR, keeping a single row per CDR3 protein. The sample lists 1.5 million to 1.8 million distinct CDR3 sequences; 35% to 45% were seen once. Source material: blood. Receptor source: a young woman in good health. The CDR3 runs from the conserved cysteine through the conserved F or W. The D gene is left open where the match is weak. Some rows have no size entry. The others give once, few or many, or a class for an expanded clone.

d_call cdr3_length clone_size j_call v_call cdr3_nt cdr3_aa
- 14 few TRBJ2-2 TRBV7-8 TGTGCCAGCAGCACCCGAGAGGGAACCGGGGAGCTGTTTTTT CASSTREGTGELFF
TRBD2 17 few TRBJ2-3 TRBV15 TGTGCCACCAGCAGCCCGGGGACTAGCGGTCTCACAGATACGCAGTATTTT CATSSPGTSGLTDTQYF
TRBD2 13 few TRBJ2-1 TRBV4-2 TGTGCCAGCAGCCAACTAGCGGACAATGAGCAGTTCTTC CASSQLADNEQFF
- 12 few TRBJ2-1 TRBV6-6 TGTGCCAGCCAAGGCCTGGGGCTTGAGCAGTTCTTC CASQGLGLEQFF
TRBD1 13 - TRBJ1-1 TRBV12-3/TRBV12-4 TGTGCCAGCAGTAAAACAGGGGCCACTGAAGCTTTCTTT CASSKTGATEAFF
TRBD2 15 - TRBJ2-1 TRBV29-1 TGCAGCGTTGTATCTCTAGCGGGCGTATACAATGAGCAGTTCTTC CSVVSLAGVYNEQFF
- 14 few TRBJ2-7 TRBV5-4 TGTGCCAGCAGCTCCCGGGCTGCCTCCGACGAGCAGTACTTC CASSSRAASDEQYF
TRBD1 16 few TRBJ2-7 TRBV9 TGTGCCAGCAGCCCTTTACGCGGGACAGGGACCTACGAGCAGTACTTC CASSPLRGTGTYEQYF
TRBD1 13 - TRBJ2-1 TRBV5-1 TGCGCCAGCAGCTGGACAGGGGTCACTGAGCAGTTCTTC CASSWTGVTEQFF
- 13 - TRBJ2-7 TRBV25-1 TGTGCCAGCAGTGAGACAACCTCCTACGAGCAGTACTTC CASSETTSYEQYF
- 13 - TRBJ2-1 TRBV4-3 TGCGCCAGCAGCTTTTACCGGGGCGAGGAGCAGTTCTTC CASSFYRGEEQFF
TRBD2 15 - TRBJ2-1 TRBV27 TGTGCCAGCAGTCCAACTAGCGGGGGGGTCAATGAGCAGTTCTTC CASSPTSGGVNEQFF
- 15 few TRBJ1-1 TRBV27 TGTGCCAGCAGTTCTCAAGGGACACAGAACACTGAAGCTTTCTTT CASSSQGTQNTEAFF
- 14 - TRBJ2-3 TRBV2 TGTGCCAGCAGTGAAAGGGCAGCAACAGATACGCAGTATTTT CASSERAATDTQYF
- 13 many TRBJ2-7 TRBV6-2/TRBV6-3 TGTGCCAGCAGTTTTCGGGATACCTACGAGCAGTACTTC CASSFRDTYEQYF
- 15 - TRBJ1-5 TRBV6-5 TGTGCCAGCAGCCCAGACGGGTCCAGCAATCAGCCCCAGCATTTT CASSPDGSSNQPQHF
TRBD1 14 - TRBJ2-2 TRBV29-1 TGCAGCGTCCAGGGGGCGCGGGTCACCGGGGAGCTGTTTTTT CSVQGARVTGELFF
TRBD1 13 - TRBJ2-7 TRBV2 TGTGCCAGCGGCGACAGGGTTACCTACGAGCAGTACTTC CASGDRVTYEQYF
- 14 many TRBJ2-1 TRBV15 TGTGCCACCAGCTTACGGGACTTGAACAATGAGCAGTTCTTC CATSLRDLNNEQFF
- 16 few TRBJ1-2 TRBV30 TGTGCCTGGAGGAGAAGAACCGGGACACCTATCTATGGCTACACCTTC CAWRRRTGTPIYGYTF
- 12 few TRBJ1-2 TRBV7-2 TGTGCCAGCAGCTCCAGTATGAGTGGCTACACCTTC CASSSSMSGYTF
TRBD2 16 few TRBJ2-3 TRBV11-2 TGTGCCAGCAGCTTAGATGCGGGAGGGCCCCCAGATACGCAGTATTTT CASSLDAGGPPDTQYF
- 11 few TRBJ1-1 TRBV12-3/TRBV12-4 TGTGCCACTCCCCCGGTCGATCAAGCTTTCTTT CATPPVDQAFF
TRBD1 14 - TRBJ1-2 TRBV4-3 TGCGCCAGCAGCCAAGGGGACAGCCTCTATGGCTACACCTTC CASSQGDSLYGYTF
TRBD1 17 once TRBJ1-1 TRBV9 TGTGCCAGCAGCGTAGCTATGGACAGGGCCTTCGGATACGGGGCTTTCTTT CASSVAMDRAFGYGAFF
- 16 - TRBJ2-5 TRBV7-2 TGTGCCAGCAGCCCGTTTAGTCCCACAGGGCAAGAGACCCAGTACTTC CASSPFSPTGQETQYF
- 15 - TRBJ1-2 TRBV10-2 TGCGCCAGCTGCTACGGTAACACCAACCCTTATGGCTACACCTTC CASCYGNTNPYGYTF
- 17 - TRBJ2-4 TRBV7-6 TGTGCCAGCAGCTTAAGACTAGCTGGGGGCGCCAAAAACATTCAGTACTTC CASSLRLAGGAKNIQYF
TRBD1 14 - TRBJ1-5 TRBV20-1 TGCAGTGCTCGCACCGGGACAGACAATCAGCCCCAGCATTTT CSARTGTDNQPQHF
- 15 few TRBJ2-3 TRBV12-3/TRBV12-4 TGTGCCAGCAGTGTACTAGGGGAGGGCACAGATACGCAGTATTTT CASSVLGEGTDTQYF
TRBD1 14 few TRBJ1-2 TRBV20-1 TGCAGTGCTAGGGGGACAGGGATATTCTATGGCTACACCTTC CSARGTGIFYGYTF
- 11 - TRBJ1-1 TRBV10-3 TGTGCCGCCGGGATGGCCACTGAAACTTTCTTT CAAGMATETFF
- 12 few TRBJ1-2 TRBV6-2/TRBV6-3 TGTGCCAGCAGTTACGGGGGTTCCGGCTACACCTTC CASSYGGSGYTF
TRBD1 14 few TRBJ2-3 TRBV28 TGTGCCACCCGCGGGACAGGAAACACAGATACGCAGTATTTT CATRGTGNTDTQYF
TRBD1 13 - TRBJ1-6 TRBV5-1 TGCGCCAGCAGCTCGGCAGGGGGTTCCCCCCTCCACTTT CASSSAGGSPLHF
- 17 - TRBJ2-3 TRBV4-3 TGCGCCAGCAGCCAAGCGAGGGGGGACACCAGCACAGATACGCAGTATTTT CASSQARGDTSTDTQYF
TRBD2 14 - TRBJ2-7 TRBV7-2 TGTGCCAGCAGCTTAGCCTTACTAGCGGCCGAGCAGTACTTC CASSLALLAAEQYF
- 15 - TRBJ1-4 TRBV12-3/TRBV12-4 TGTGCCAGCACCACTGACAGCCGAATAGATGAAAAACTGTTTTTT CASTTDSRIDEKLFF
TRBD2 17 - TRBJ2-3 TRBV11-2 TGTGCCAGCAGCTTAGACGGGGGGAAGCGGGAGCCAGATACGCAGTATTTT CASSLDGGKREPDTQYF
- 13 - TRBJ2-5 TRBV24-1 TGTGCCACCAGTGATCCCTCCGCAGAGACCCAGTACTTC CATSDPSAETQYF
- 15 - TRBJ2-1 TRBV9 TGTGCCAGCAGCGTAGGGGGGGACGCCTACAATGAGCAGTTCTTC CASSVGGDAYNEQFF
- 14 few TRBJ1-2 TRBV28 TGTGCCAGCAGTCTCTTAGGATTAGTCTATGGCTACACCTTC CASSLLGLVYGYTF
- 16 - TRBJ2-2 TRBV4-2 TGTGCCAGCAGCCCAGCGGTAGGGGGGAACACCGGGGAGCTGTTTTTT CASSPAVGGNTGELFF
TRBD1 14 - TRBJ1-2 TRBV6-2/TRBV6-3 TGTGCCACCAAGCCGACAGGGAAGTCGGATGGCTACACCTTC CATKPTGKSDGYTF
- 15 - TRBJ1-5 TRBV4-1 TGCGCCAGCAGCCAACCGGGACGGCGGGATCAGCCCCAGCATTTT CASSQPGRRDQPQHF
TRBD1 15 few TRBJ2-4 TRBV27 TGTGCCAGCAGGGGGGGGGGACAGGGATTAAACATTCAGTACTTC CASRGGGQGLNIQYF
- 10 few TRBJ1-1 TRBV20-1 TGCAGTGCTAGAGACACTGAAGCTTTCTTT CSARDTEAFF
- 12 - TRBJ2-3 TRBV7-2 TGTGCCGGCAGCCCCATCACAGATACGCAGTATTTT CAGSPITDTQYF
TRBD2 14 once TRBJ2-3 TRBV7-2 TGTGCCAGCAGGGCACTAGCGGATGTGGGTACGCAGTATTTT CASRALADVGTQYF
- 16 few TRBJ2-1 TRBV6-5 TGTGCCAGCAGGTGGGGACTGACTAGCTCCTACAATGAGCAGTTCTTC CASRWGLTSSYNEQFF
- 17 - TRBJ1-1 TRBV7-2 TGTGCCAGCAGCTTGGGTAGCACAGGGAAAGAGGTTACTGAAGCTTTCTTT CASSLGSTGKEVTEAFF